The 29 T cell receptor beta chains given below trace back to one sample, sequenced in a study of technical replicates of blood from a few donors. Assay used: immunoSEQ multiplex PCR; TCRdb lists only in-frame clones, some missing. Among tens of thousands of clones listed, 90% to 95% were seen once. The sample consisted of T cells isolated from PBMCs. The receptor set was obtained from a human donor in good health.

This clone has a single count. V usage is TRBV7-3 and J usage is TRBJ2-1; a weak D match, TRBD2 (5 bases). From germline, CDR1 is SGHTA and CDR2 FQGTGA. This CDR3 region has 18 residues. Trimming shortened V by 2 bases and J by 8 bases, and 25 bases separated the two germline ends. The CDR3 DNA is TGTGCCAGCAGCTTATCCTTCTCGGTGGGGAGCGGAGGCGATGAGCAGTTCTTC. This codes for CASSLSFSVGSGGDEQFF.

This clone was observed a single time. The rearrangement joins TRBV13 to TRBJ2-7, with 9 bases matching TRBD1. This CDR3 region has 16 residues. The V gene end was trimmed by 0 bases and the J gene end by 3 bases; junction bases not matched to a gene: 6. Germline V CDR1 and CDR2: PRHDT, FYEKMQ (reference sequence). CDR3 DNA: TGTGCCAGCAGCTTAGGAGGACAGGGGCGCGGCTACGAGCAGTACTTC. It codes for CASSLGGQGRGYEQYF.

The rearrangement joins TRBV5-5 to TRBJ1-1, with D uncertain. This CDR3 is 12 amino acids long. Germline-derived CDR1 and CDR2 are SGHKS and YYEKEE (reference sequence). V was trimmed by 2 bases and J by 11 bases, leaving 13 bases between them. The CDR3 sequence: CASSLGREVAFF. In DNA form, the CDR3 reads TGTGCCAGCAGCTTAGGGAGGGAGGTCGCTTTCTTT.

This clone has a count of ten or more. The chain has TRBV6-5 and TRBJ1-4; a possible D gene is TRBD1 (5 bases). The V gene's germline CDR1 is MNHEY and CDR2 SVGAGI. The germline V and J ends were trimmed by 5 bases and 11 bases, with 18 bases remaining between them. The CDR3 consists of 14 residues. CDR3 amino acids: CASSKQEGLLKLFF. The CDR3 nucleotides are TGTGCCAGCAGTAAACAGGAGGGGCTTTTGAAACTGTTTTTT.

The chain links TRBV4-2 to TRBJ2-7; the D gene is possibly TRBD2 (6 bases). V was trimmed by 0 bases and J by 4 bases, leaving 10 bases between them. CDR1 is LGHNA, CDR2 YNFKEQ, per germline. The CDR3 totals 14 residues. CDR3 in amino acids: CASSQEEGRYEQYF. CDR3 in DNA: TGTGCCAGCAGCCAAGAGGAGGGAAGATACGAGCAGTACTTC.

The rearrangement uses TRBV6-5 and TRBJ2-5; D is uncertain. The CDR3 covers 15 residues. Trimming pared 7 bases from V and 0 bases from J, leaving 15 bases between. From germline, CDR1 is MNHEY and CDR2 SVGAGI. The CDR3 sequence is CASTSSEPYQETQYF. CDR3 in DNA: TGTGCCAGCACCTCGAGCGAACCTTACCAAGAGACCCAGTACTTC.

For this clone: Compared with germline, one end of the junction differs, possibly owing to a read error. Other nucleotide sequences from this sample produce the same CDR3. The chain links TRBV10-3 to TRBJ2-7; D is unclear. Germline V gene sequence: CDR1 ENHRY, CDR2 SYGVKD. This CDR3 is 12 amino acids long. The CDR3 DNA follows: TGTGCCATCACCGGGTCATCCTACGAGCAGTATTTC. Translated: CAITGSSYEQYF.

The V gene is TRBV5-1, the J gene TRBJ2-5; TRBD1 might be the D (6 bases). This CDR3 has 15 residues. Deletions cut 3 bases from V and 2 bases from J, with 14 bases between. Germline loops: CDR1 SGHRS, CDR2 YFSETQ. CDR3 in DNA: TGCGCCAGCAGCTCGCAGATAAGGGGGCAAGAGACCCAGTACTTC. Its protein is CASSSQIRGQETQYF.

The rearrangement joins TRBV13 to TRBJ2-7; D is unresolved. Between the trimmed V and J ends, which lost 5 bases and 0 bases, there was a span of 11 bases. The CDR3 is made up of 14 amino acids. Germline assignment: CDR1 PRHDT and CDR2 FYEKMQ (reference sequence). The CDR3 DNA sequence: TGTGCCAGCAGCCCCGTGGCAGTCTCCTACGAGCAGTACTTC. It translates to CASSPVAVSYEQYF.

The chain combines TRBV28 with TRBJ2-2; a weak D match, TRBD1 (6 bases). Trimming pared 2 bases from V and 7 bases from J, leaving 14 bases between. From germline, CDR1 is MDHEN and CDR2 SYDVKM. The CDR3 totals 15 residues. DNA of the CDR3: TGTGCCAGCAGTTTACCAACAGGGTGGGTCGGGGAGCTGTTTTTT. It codes for CASSLPTGWVGELFF.

The V and J genes are TRBV30 and TRBJ1-1; D perhaps matches TRBD1 (5 bases). The germline CDR1 and CDR2 sequences are GTSNPN and SVGIG (reference sequence). This CDR3 is 12 amino acids long. Trimming shortened V by 2 bases and J by 6 bases, and 10 bases separated the two germline ends. The DNA for the CDR3 is TGTGCCTGGAGTCTGGGGGGTGCTGAAGCTTTCTTT. This codes for CAWSLGGAEAFF.

The chain recombines TRBV27 with TRBJ1-1, with a tentative D call TRBD1 (6 bases). From germline, CDR1 is MNHEY and CDR2 SMNVEV (reference sequence). V lost 3 bases, J lost 0 bases, and 11 bases lay in between. The CDR3 covers 15 residues. The CDR3 bases are TGTGCCAGCAGTTTCAGGGGTGCCATGAACACTGAAGCTTTCTTT. It specifies CASSFRGAMNTEAFF.

This clone appeared a few times. The rearrangement joins TRBV6-4 to TRBJ2-6, with a weak D call TRBD2 (6 bases). The length of the CDR3 is 16 residues. Trimming removed 0 bases at V and 3 bases at J, with 9 bases between. Germline V CDR1 and CDR2: MRHNA, SNTAGT. The CDR3 DNA is TGTGCCAGCAGTGACTCCGGAGGGCTTGGGGCCAACGTCCTGACTTTC. Translating gives CASSDSGGLGANVLTF.

This chain connects TRBV11-1 to TRBJ2-2, with 9 bases that match TRBD1. Germline values: CDR1 SGHAT, CDR2 FQDESV (reference sequence). V dropped 5 bases and J dropped 4; count of bases not matched to a gene: 5. The CDR3 runs to 15 residues. In DNA form, the CDR3 reads TGTGCCAGCAGCAGCGGACAGGGGATCACCGGGGAGCTGTTTTTT. Protein sequence: CASSSGQGITGELFF.

The chain links TRBV7-9 to TRBJ1-2; 9 bases are a match to TRBD1. J gave up 6 bases and V 1 base, and 12 bases lay outside the gene matches. CDR3 size: 17 residues. Per the germline V gene, CDR1 is SEHNR and CDR2 is FQNEAQ (reference sequence). In nucleotides, the CDR3 is TGTGCCAGCAGCTTAGACCAGGACAGGGGACGCTTTCATGGCTACACCTTC. Amino acids: CASSLDQDRGRFHGYTF.

This CDR3 is CASSPTSGSMRSYNEQFF. The CDR3 bases are TGTGCCAGCAGCCCGACTAGCGGGAGTATGCGGTCATACAATGAGCAGTTCTTC. V is TRBV7-9 and J is TRBJ2-1; 12 positions agree with TRBD2. Per germline, CDR1 SEHNR and CDR2 FQNEAQ (reference sequence). Unmatched junction bases numbered 12, after V lost 5 bases and J lost 4 bases. CDR3 size: 18 residues. Combining the CDR3 with reference TRBV7-9 and TRBJ2-1 gives the whole variable domain DTGVSQNPRHKITKRGQNVTFRCDPISEHNRLYWYRQTLGQGPEFLTYFQNEAQLEKSRLLSDRFSAERPKGSFSTLEIQRTEQGDSAMYLCASSPTSGSMRSYNEQFFGPGTRLTVL.

The V call is TRBV4-1, the J call TRBJ2-7; 7 bases are a match to TRBD2. From germline, CDR1 is MGHRA and CDR2 YSYEKL. The V segment lost 0 bases and the J segment 5 bases; nucleotides outside the gene matches: 16. This CDR3 comprises 18 residues. The CDR3 spells CASSQDRGDGTVLNEQYF. The CDR3 DNA follows: TGCGCCAGCAGCCAAGATCGGGGGGACGGGACTGTACTTAACGAGCAGTACTTC.

This chain joins TRBV5-6 and TRBJ2-1; 10 nucleotides line up with TRBD2. The V and J ends lost 0 bases and 8 bases, in that order; junction bases with no gene match: 11. In germline, CDR1 is SGHDT, CDR2 YYEEEE. The CDR3 has 17 residues. The CDR3 region is CASSLEGQREGLDEQFF. Written as DNA, the CDR3 is TGTGCCAGCAGCTTGGAGGGACAGCGGGAGGGCCTCGATGAGCAGTTCTTC.

The chain has TRBV9 and TRBJ1-5; 7 bases align to TRBD1. V shed 3 bases, J shed 0 bases, and the junction held 3 bases outside the gene matches. The CDR3 length is 15 residues. The germline V gene encodes CDR1 SGDLS and CDR2 YYNGEE. The CDR3, as DNA: TGTGCCAGCAGCGCACAGGGGTATAGCAATCAGCCCCAGCATTTT. It yields the protein CASSAQGYSNQPQHF.

The chain combines TRBV19 with TRBJ1-5; D perhaps matches TRBD1 (5 bases). V was trimmed by 7 bases and J by 4 bases, leaving 14 bases between them. Germline assignment: CDR1 LNHDA and CDR2 SQIVND (reference sequence). This CDR3 is built from 14 residues. CDR3 sequence reads: CASNPGYVNQPQHF. CDR3 coding DNA: TGTGCCAGTAACCCAGGGTACGTGAATCAGCCCCAGCATTTT.

The chain uses TRBV7-9 and TRBJ2-2; TRBD2 matches at 7 bases. Germline assignment: CDR1 SEHNR and CDR2 FQNEAQ (reference sequence). J was trimmed by 6 bases and V by 5 bases; bases with no gene match: 6. CDR3 length: 14 residues. The CDR3 nucleotides read TGTGCCAGCAGCCTCAGGGACTATCCCGGGGAGCTGTTTTTT. It translates to CASSLRDYPGELFF.

The CDR3 loop reads CSVSGALDTGELFF. The CDR3 region has the DNA TGCAGCGTGAGCGGGGCGTTGGACACCGGGGAGCTGTTTTTT. The J gene is TRBJ2-2, the V gene TRBV29-1; 7 nucleotides line up with TRBD2. Germline CDR1 and CDR2: SQVTM and ANQGSEA. V lost 6 bases, J lost 3 bases, and 7 bases stayed unmatched. The CDR3 totals 14 residues.

This clone has more than one count but fewer than ten. The rearrangement links TRBV10-1 to TRBJ1-1; 7 bases match TRBD1. This CDR3 comprises 15 residues. From germline, CDR1 is WNHNN and CDR2 SYGVQD (reference sequence). Losses at the gene ends were 3 bases for V and 4 bases for J; bases not matched to a gene: 8. The CDR3 DNA reads as TGCGCCAGCAGTGATGGAGGGGGCGAAGTCACTGAAGCTTTCTTT. Protein: CASSDGGGEVTEAFF.

J is TRBJ2-2 and V is TRBV7-9, with 7 bases fitting TRBD2. Trimming at V came to 8 bases and at J to 6 bases, leaving 9 bases not matched to a gene. Per germline, CDR1 SEHNR and CDR2 FQNEAQ (reference sequence). CDR3 length: 14 residues. CDR3 bases: TGTGCCAGCTGTAAGCGGGAAGGCCCCGGGGAGCTGTTTTTT. Translated: CASCKREGPGELFF.

The V gene is TRBV2, the J gene TRBJ2-2; 7 nucleotides match TRBD2. From germline, CDR1 is SNHLY and CDR2 FYNNEI. The CDR3 has 14 residues. With V trimmed by 11 bases and J by 6 bases, 12 bases remained unmatched. The CDR3 reads CASRGGRGPGELFF. CDR3 coding DNA: TGTGCCTCAAGGGGCGGGAGAGGTCCCGGGGAGCTGTTTTTT.

The genes are TRBV6-5 and TRBJ2-7; possibly TRBD2 for D (6 bases). There are 15 residues in the CDR3. Per germline, CDR1 MNHEY and CDR2 SVGAGI. Trimming left V 2 bases short and J 0 bases short, with 11 bases between. CDR3: CASSYEGGTSYEQYF. The DNA of the CDR3 is TGTGCCAGCAGTTACGAGGGCGGGACCTCCTACGAGCAGTACTTC.

The chain employs TRBV6-1 and TRBJ1-2, with D tentatively TRBD1 (6 bases). Per germline, CDR1 MNHNS and CDR2 SASEGT. Trimming took off 8 bases at V and 5 bases at J, with 18 bases between the two ends. The CDR3 totals 14 residues. As DNA, the CDR3 is TGTGCCAGCTACGAAAGGGGGACGCAATATGGCTACACCTTC. It yields the protein CASYERGTQYGYTF.

This clone was detected once. The chain has TRBV2 and TRBJ1-2; 9 positions agree with TRBD1. V shed 4 bases, J shed 4 bases, and the junction held 4 bases outside the gene matches. The CDR3 is 14 amino acids. Per the germline V gene, CDR1 is SNHLY and CDR2 is FYNNEI. CDR3 protein: CASSGDRVGYGYTF. Written as DNA, the CDR3 is TGTGCCAGCAGTGGGGACAGGGTAGGCTATGGCTACACCTTC.

This rearrangement joins TRBV10-1 to TRBJ1-1; D ambiguous. Trimming left V 4 bases short and J 6 bases short, with 12 bases between. Germline CDR1 is WNHNN and CDR2 is SYGVQD (reference sequence). The CDR3 sequence is 13 residues long. The CDR3 spells CASSVGGPPEAFF. In DNA, the CDR3 is TGCGCCAGCAGTGTTGGAGGTCCCCCTGAAGCTTTCTTT.